The 29 T cell receptor beta chains below all came from one sample that was sequenced in a study of T cells expressing NK-cell markers. TCRdb re-called the 5' RACE reads and gives one entry per CDR3 protein, without DNA. The table for this sample gives about 550,000 distinct CDR3 sequences. Sample: blood T cells: a sorted CD56 or NKG2C T cell subset, CD4+ or CD8+ T cells, or bulk PBMC T cells (not recorded which). These TCRs come from a man aged 18 to 29 in good health.

This chain uses TRBV19 with TRBJ1-1; TCRdb designates TRBD1, a call that cannot be tested without DNA. Germline loops: CDR1 LNHDA, CDR2 SQIVND (reference sequence). The CDR3 sequence is 14 residues long. The CDR3 sequence is CASSKGQGAERAFF.

This chain joins TRBV20-1 and TRBJ2-1; the TRBD2 assignment by TCRdb is unverifiable without DNA. In germline, CDR1 is DFQATT, CDR2 SNEGSKA (reference sequence). The CDR3 consists of 12 residues. The CDR3 loop reads CSAPGLGGEQFF.

The chain links TRBV6-4 to TRBJ2-3; TCRdb picks TRBD2, but there is no DNA to check that call. Germline CDR1 MRHNA, CDR2 SNTAGT. The CDR3 sequence is 14 residues long. The CDR3 protein is CASSVASATDTQYF.

The chain employs TRBV29-1 and TRBJ2-1; TCRdb returns TRBD1, unconfirmable since there is no DNA. CDR1 SQVTM and CDR2 ANQGSEA come from the germline V gene. The CDR3 spans 14 residues. The CDR3 loop is CSVRGISTGLEQFF.

This sequence joins TRBV7-9 and TRBJ2-1; TCRdb lists TRBD2, though no DNA is available to test this call. The CDR3 sequence is 16 residues long. Germline V gene sequence: CDR1 SEHNR, CDR2 FQNEAQ (reference sequence). CDR3 sequence: CASSLGTSDSYNEQFF.

The chain carries TRBV7-9 and TRBJ2-7; TCRdb calls TRBD1, which cannot be checked without DNA. CDR3 length: 11 amino acids. Per the germline V gene, CDR1 is SEHNR and CDR2 is FQNEAQ (reference sequence). CDR3 residues: CASNGDGEQYF.

The V gene is TRBV12-3 or TRBV12-4, the J gene TRBJ2-5. This CDR3 has 12 amino acids. The CDR3 region is CASSLKGETQYF.

CDR3 sequence: CASSQEGEGETQYF. The genes are TRBV4-1 and TRBJ2-5; the D gene TCRdb calls, TRBD2, cannot be checked with no DNA. The CDR3 runs to 14 residues. CDR1 is MGHRA, CDR2 YSYEKL, per germline.

The chain joins TRBV10-3 to TRBJ2-1; TCRdb proposes TRBD1, but this gene call is untestable without DNA. This CDR3 is built from 14 residues. CDR1 is ENHRY, CDR2 SYGVKD, per germline. The CDR3: CAIGGGRAYNEQFF.

The chain carries TRBV18 and TRBJ2-5; TCRdb lists TRBD2, though no DNA is available to test this call. The CDR3 has 17 amino acids. Germline values: CDR1 KGHSH, CDR2 LQKENI. CDR3 in amino acids: CASSSTRLAGLQETQYF.

V gene TRBV5-1 combines with J gene TRBJ1-5; TCRdb selects TRBD1, and the lack of DNA leaves this call unchecked. The CDR3 spans 15 residues. The germline V gene has CDR1 SGHRS and CDR2 YFSETQ. The chain's CDR3 is CASSHGQGPNQPQHF.

The chain carries TRBV20-1 and TRBJ2-5; TCRdb proposes TRBD1, but this gene call is untestable without DNA. The CDR3 consists of 15 residues. In germline, CDR1 is DFQATT, CDR2 SNEGSKA (reference sequence). CDR3 residues: CSASDAPGGQETQYF.

The gene calls are TRBV5-1 and TRBJ1-1; absent DNA, TCRdb's TRBD1 call cannot be checked. The CDR3 consists of 15 residues. Germline loops: CDR1 SGHRS, CDR2 YFSETQ. Here the CDR3 reads CASSLDAGQGSEAFF.

The chain couples TRBV28 to TRBJ2-7; the TCRdb call, TRBD2, lacks DNA for checking. The CDR3 sequence is 16 residues long. The germline gives CDR1 MDHEN, CDR2 SYDVKM. CDR3 amino acids: CASSPQLGLATYEQYF.

The chain uses TRBV20-1 and TRBJ1-1; TCRdb proposes TRBD1, but this gene call is untestable without DNA. The CDR3 runs to 13 residues. Per germline, CDR1 DFQATT and CDR2 SNEGSKA (reference sequence). The CDR3 protein is CSARVAGASLAFF.

The genes are TRBV5-1 and TRBJ2-6. Per germline, CDR1 SGHRS and CDR2 YFSETQ. The CDR3 loop spans 14 amino acids. CDR3 sequence: CASSGGSGANVLTF.

This chain links TRBV7-3 with TRBJ2-6; there is no DNA to check the TCRdb D call of TRBD2. Germline V gene data show CDR1 as SGHTA and CDR2 as FQGTGA. This CDR3 spans 19 amino acids. The chain's CDR3 is CASSSRGVAGLSGANVLTF.

The chain couples TRBV12-3 or TRBV12-4 to TRBJ1-2; absent DNA, TCRdb's TRBD1 call cannot be checked. The CDR3 contains 14 residues. The CDR3 sequence: CASLRGPEGYGYTF.

This chain joins TRBV24-1 and TRBJ2-5; TCRdb reports TRBD1, a call that lacks DNA to check it against. CDR3 size: 13 residues. CDR1 is KGHDR, CDR2 SFDVKD, per germline. The CDR3 reads CATSGGQQETQYF.

The chain joins TRBV5-1 to TRBJ1-1; the TRBD1 assignment by TCRdb is unverifiable without DNA. The CDR3 loop spans 15 amino acids. Germline-derived CDR1 and CDR2 are SGHRS and YFSETQ. CDR3 in amino acids: CASSTGQAPNTEAFF.

The genes are TRBV5-1 and TRBJ2-7; the D call from TCRdb, TRBD2, cannot be confirmed without DNA. CDR3 size: 15 residues. CDR1 and CDR2 (germline): SGHRS, YFSETQ. CDR3 amino acids: CASRITSGSSYEQYF.

This rearrangement joins TRBV12-3 or TRBV12-4 to TRBJ1-2; the D call from TCRdb, TRBD1, cannot be confirmed without DNA. CDR3 length: 14 residues. CDR3 in amino acids: CASSLVGGGHGYTF.

This sequence joins TRBV7-2 and TRBJ1-6. The CDR3 totals 16 residues. Germline V CDR1 and CDR2: SGHTA, FQGNSA. The CDR3 loop is CASSLSRANNNSPLHF.

CDR3 protein: CASSLGRNVLTF. The rearrangement links TRBV12-3 or TRBV12-4 to TRBJ2-6. There are 12 residues in the CDR3.

This chain's CDR3 is CSALRRDTGELFF. The chain couples TRBV20-1 to TRBJ2-2; TCRdb indicates TRBD1, and absent DNA this call remains unverified. The germline V gene has CDR1 DFQATT and CDR2 SNEGSKA (reference sequence). The CDR3 sequence is 13 residues long.

The chain uses TRBV12-3 or TRBV12-4 and TRBJ2-3; TCRdb indicates TRBD2, and absent DNA this call remains unverified. The length of the CDR3 is 18 residues. The CDR3 loop reads CASSLPVGGRAPGDTQYF.

The V and J genes are TRBV29-1 and TRBJ2-1; lacking DNA, the TRBD1 call made by TCRdb goes unchecked. The CDR3 covers 13 residues. Germline values: CDR1 SQVTM, CDR2 ANQGSEA. The CDR3 sequence is CSVGQGGGSEQFF.

V usage is TRBV7-2 and J usage is TRBJ2-1; TCRdb indicates TRBD2, and absent DNA this call remains unverified. Germline CDR1 SGHTA, CDR2 FQGNSA. The length of the CDR3 is 17 residues. The CDR3 is CASRLSPAGLYYNEQFF.

CDR3 region: CSVEVLEKLFF. The chain employs TRBV29-1 and TRBJ1-4. Germline V gives CDR1 SQVTM, CDR2 ANQGSEA. This CDR3 has 11 amino acids.